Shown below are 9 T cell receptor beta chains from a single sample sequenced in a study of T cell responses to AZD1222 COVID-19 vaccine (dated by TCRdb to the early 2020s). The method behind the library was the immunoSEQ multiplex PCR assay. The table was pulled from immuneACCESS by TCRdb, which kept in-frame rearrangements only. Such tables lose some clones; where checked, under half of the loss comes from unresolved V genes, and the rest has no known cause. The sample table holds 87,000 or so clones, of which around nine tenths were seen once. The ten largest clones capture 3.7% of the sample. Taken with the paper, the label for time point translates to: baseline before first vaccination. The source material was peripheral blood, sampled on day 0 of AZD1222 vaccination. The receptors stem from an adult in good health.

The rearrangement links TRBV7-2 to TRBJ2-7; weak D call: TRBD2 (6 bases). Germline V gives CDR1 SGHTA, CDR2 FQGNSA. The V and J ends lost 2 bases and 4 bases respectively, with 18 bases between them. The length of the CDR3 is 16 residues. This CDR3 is CASSLTGSSGAYEQYF. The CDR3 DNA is TGTGCCAGCAGCTTAACGGGAAGTAGCGGAGCTTACGAGCAGTACTTC.

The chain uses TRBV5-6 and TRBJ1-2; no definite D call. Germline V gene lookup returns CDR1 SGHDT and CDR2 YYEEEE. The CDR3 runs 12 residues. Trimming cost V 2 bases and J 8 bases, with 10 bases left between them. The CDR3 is CASSLGGGGYTF. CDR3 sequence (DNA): TGTGCCAGCAGCTTAGGTGGCGGAGGCTACACCTTC.

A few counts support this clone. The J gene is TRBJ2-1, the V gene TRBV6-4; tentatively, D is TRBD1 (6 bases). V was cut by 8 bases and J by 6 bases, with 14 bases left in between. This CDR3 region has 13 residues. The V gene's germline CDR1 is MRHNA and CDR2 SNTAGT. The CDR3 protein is CASGTGTINEQFF. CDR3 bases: TGTGCCAGCGGAACCGGGACAATCAATGAGCAGTTCTTC.

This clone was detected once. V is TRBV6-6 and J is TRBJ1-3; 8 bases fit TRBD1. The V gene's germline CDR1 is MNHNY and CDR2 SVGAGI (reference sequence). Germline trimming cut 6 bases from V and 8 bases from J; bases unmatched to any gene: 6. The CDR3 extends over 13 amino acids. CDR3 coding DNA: TGTGCCAGCAGATCGGACAGGGTGGACACCATATATTTT. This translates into CASRSDRVDTIYF.

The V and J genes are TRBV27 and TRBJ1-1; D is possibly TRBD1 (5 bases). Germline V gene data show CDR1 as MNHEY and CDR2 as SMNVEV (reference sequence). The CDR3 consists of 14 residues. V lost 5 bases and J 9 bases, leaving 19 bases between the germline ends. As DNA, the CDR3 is TGTGCCAGCAGTCTCCGCCGGGACGGGGGTAAAGCTTTCTTT. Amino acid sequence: CASSLRRDGGKAFF.

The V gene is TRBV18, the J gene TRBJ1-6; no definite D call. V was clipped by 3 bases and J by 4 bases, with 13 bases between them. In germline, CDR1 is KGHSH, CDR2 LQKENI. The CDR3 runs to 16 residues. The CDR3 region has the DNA TGTGCCAGCTCACCCGAGCGTCTGGGGTATAATTCACCCCTCCACTTT. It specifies CASSPERLGYNSPLHF. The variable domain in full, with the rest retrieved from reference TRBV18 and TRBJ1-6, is NAGVMQNPRHLVRRRGQEARLRCSPMKGHSHVYWYRQLPEEGLKFMVYLQKENIIDESGMPKERFSAEFPKEGPSILRIQQVVRGDSAAYFCASSPERLGYNSPLHFGNGTRLTVT.

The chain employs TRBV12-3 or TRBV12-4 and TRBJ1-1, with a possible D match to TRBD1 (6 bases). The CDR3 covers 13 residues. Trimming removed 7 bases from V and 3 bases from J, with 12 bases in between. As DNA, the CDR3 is TGTGCCAGCACCATAGGGGGGGACACTGAAGCTTTCTTT. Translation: CASTIGGDTEAFF.

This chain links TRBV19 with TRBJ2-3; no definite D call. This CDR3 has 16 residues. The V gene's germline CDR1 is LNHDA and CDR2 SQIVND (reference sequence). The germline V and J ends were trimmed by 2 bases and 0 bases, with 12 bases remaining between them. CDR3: CASSIRVTASTDTQYF. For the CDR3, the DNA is TGTGCCAGTAGTATAAGGGTAACTGCTAGCACAGATACGCAGTATTTT.

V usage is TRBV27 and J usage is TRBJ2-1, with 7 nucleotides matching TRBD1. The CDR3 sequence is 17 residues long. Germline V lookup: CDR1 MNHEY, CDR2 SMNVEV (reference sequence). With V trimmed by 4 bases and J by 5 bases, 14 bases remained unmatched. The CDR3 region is CASSSSRQGLLHNEQFF. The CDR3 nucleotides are TGTGCCAGCAGTTCCTCCCGACAGGGTTTGTTGCACAATGAGCAGTTCTTC.